This TCR beta chain originates from a study of monozygotic twins with inflammatory bowel disease. The CDR3 covers 15 residues. The germline gives CDR1 MNHEY, CDR2 SVGEGT. Via template switching, UMIs carrying a 6-nucleotide sample barcode were introduced. Reprocessing the 5' RACE reads, TCRdb reports a single entry for every CDR3 protein and omits DNA. The listing contains approximately 380,000 distinct CDR3 sequences. The gene calls are TRBV6-2 or TRBV6-3 and TRBJ1-1; there is no DNA to check the TCRdb D call of TRBD1. This clonotype was sampled from a human donor with ulcerative colitis or Crohn's disease, or a healthy co-twin of an affected twin (not recorded which). Input material: blood. The CDR3 loop reads CASSSNLQGGSEAFF.